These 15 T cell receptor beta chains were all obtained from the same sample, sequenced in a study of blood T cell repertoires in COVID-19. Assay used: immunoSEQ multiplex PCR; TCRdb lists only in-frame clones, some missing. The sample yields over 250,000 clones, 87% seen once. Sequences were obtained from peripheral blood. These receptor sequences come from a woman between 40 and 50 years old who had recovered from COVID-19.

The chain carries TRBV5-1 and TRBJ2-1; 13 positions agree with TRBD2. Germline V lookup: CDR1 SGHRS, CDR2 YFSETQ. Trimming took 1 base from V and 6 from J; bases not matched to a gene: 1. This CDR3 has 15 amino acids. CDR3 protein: CASSLTSGGANEQFF. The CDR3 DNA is TGCGCCAGCAGCTTGACTAGCGGGGGGGCCAATGAGCAGTTCTTC.

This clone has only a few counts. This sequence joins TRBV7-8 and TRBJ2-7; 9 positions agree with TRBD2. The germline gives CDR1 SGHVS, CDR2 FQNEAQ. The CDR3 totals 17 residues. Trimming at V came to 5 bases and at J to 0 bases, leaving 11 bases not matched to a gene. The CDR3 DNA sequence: TGTGCCAGCAGCCCCGGGACTAGCCCCGGGAGCTCCTACGAGCAGTACTTC. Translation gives CASSPGTSPGSSYEQYF.

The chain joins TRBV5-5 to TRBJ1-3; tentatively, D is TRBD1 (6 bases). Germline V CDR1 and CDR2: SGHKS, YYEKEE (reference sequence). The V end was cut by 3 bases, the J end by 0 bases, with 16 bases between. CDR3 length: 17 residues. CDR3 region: CASSSQGNALSGNTIYF. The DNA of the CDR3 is TGTGCCAGCAGCTCCCAGGGGAACGCCCTCTCTGGAAACACCATATATTTT.

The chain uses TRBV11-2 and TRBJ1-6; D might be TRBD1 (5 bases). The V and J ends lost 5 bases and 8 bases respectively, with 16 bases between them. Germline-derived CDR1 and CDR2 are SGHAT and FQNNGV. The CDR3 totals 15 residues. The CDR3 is CASSTVGGVHSPLHF. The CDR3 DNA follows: TGTGCCAGCAGCACCGTGGGGGGGGTCCATTCACCCCTCCACTTT.

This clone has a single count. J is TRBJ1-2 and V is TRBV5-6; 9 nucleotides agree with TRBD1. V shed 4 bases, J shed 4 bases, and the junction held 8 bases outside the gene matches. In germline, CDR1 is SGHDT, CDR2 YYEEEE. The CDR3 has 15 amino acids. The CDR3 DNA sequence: TGTGCCAGCAGCGGAACAGGGGGCCCTACCTATGGCTACACCTTC. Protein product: CASSGTGGPTYGYTF.

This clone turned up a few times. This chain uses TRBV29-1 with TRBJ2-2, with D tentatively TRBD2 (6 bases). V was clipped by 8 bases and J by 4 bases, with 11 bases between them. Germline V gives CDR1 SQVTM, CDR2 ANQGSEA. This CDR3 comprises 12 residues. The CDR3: CSWRGRTGELFF. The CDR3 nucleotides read TGCAGCTGGAGGGGCCGCACCGGGGAGCTGTTTTTT.

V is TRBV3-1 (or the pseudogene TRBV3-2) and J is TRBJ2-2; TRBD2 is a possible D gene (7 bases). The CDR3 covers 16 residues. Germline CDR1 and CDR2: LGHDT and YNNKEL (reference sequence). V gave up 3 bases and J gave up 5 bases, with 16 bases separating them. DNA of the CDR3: TGTGCCAGCAGCCAGCGGCGGGGGCGGAATACCGGGGAGCTGTTTTTT. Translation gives CASSQRRGRNTGELFF.

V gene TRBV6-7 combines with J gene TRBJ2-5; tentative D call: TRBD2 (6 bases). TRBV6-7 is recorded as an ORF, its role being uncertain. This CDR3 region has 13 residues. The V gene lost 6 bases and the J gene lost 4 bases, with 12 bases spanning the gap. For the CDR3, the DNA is TGTGCCAGCAGATTGACTAGGGTAGAGACCCAGTACTTC. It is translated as CASRLTRVETQYF.

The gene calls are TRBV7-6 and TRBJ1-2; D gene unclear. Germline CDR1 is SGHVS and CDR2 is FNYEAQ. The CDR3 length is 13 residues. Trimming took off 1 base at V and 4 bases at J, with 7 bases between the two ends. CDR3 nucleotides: TGTGCCAGCAGCTTAGGGCAGATCTATGGCTACACCTTC. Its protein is CASSLGQIYGYTF.

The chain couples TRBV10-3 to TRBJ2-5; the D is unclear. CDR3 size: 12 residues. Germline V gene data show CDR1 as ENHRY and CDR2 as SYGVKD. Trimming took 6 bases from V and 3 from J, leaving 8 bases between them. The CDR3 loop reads CAISPNEETQYF. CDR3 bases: TGTGCCATCAGCCCAAATGAAGAGACCCAGTACTTC.

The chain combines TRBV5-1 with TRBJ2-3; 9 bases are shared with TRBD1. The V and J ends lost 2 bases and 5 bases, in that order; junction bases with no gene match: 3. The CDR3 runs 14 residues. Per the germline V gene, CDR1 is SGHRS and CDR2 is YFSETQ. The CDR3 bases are TGCGCCAGCAGCTTACAGGGGGCAGGAGATACGCAGTATTTT. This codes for CASSLQGAGDTQYF.

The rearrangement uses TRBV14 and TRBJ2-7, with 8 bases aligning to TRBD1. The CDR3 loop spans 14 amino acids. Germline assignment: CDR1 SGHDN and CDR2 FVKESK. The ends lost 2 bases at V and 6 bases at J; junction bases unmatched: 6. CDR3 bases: TGTGCCAGCAGCCAATTTGTAACAGGGGGCGAGCAGTACTTC. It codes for CASSQFVTGGEQYF.

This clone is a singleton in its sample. CDR3 nucleotides: TGTGCCAGCAGCTTAGGCACAGGGGGCCACCGGGGGACCTACGAGCAGTACTTC. It is translated as CASSLGTGGHRGTYEQYF. The rearrangement joins TRBV7-9 to TRBJ2-7, with TRBD1 identical over 9 bases. This CDR3 comprises 18 residues. CDR1 and CDR2 (germline): SEHNR, FQNEAQ (reference sequence). V was pared by 1 base and J by 2 bases, with 12 bases of the junction left unmatched.

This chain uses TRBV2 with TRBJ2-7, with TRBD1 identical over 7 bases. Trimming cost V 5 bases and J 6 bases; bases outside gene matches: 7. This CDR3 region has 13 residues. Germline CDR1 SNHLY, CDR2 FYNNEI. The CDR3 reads CASSQGTAGEQYF. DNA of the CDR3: TGTGCCAGCAGTCAAGGGACAGCCGGCGAGCAGTACTTC.

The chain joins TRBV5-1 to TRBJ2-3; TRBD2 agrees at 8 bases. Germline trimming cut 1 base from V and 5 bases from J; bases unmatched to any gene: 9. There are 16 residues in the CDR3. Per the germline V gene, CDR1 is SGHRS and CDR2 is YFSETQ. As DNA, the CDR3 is TGCGCCAGCAGCTTGTACGGCGGGGGGATATTAGATACGCAGTATTTT. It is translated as CASSLYGGGILDTQYF.